This TCR beta chain is drawn from a study of OX40 agonist ivuxolimab in advanced cancers. In the study overall: The patients' treatment was ivuxolimab, an agonistic anti-OX40 (CD134) antibody. Whole-study findings and limits: Clonal expansion from baseline to week 6 occurred in both CD4+ and CD8+ T cells. Undetermined was the antigen specificity of the expanded peripheral T cells.

TCRdb's copy holds only in-frame clones and misses some; the assay was immunoSEQ multiplex PCR. This sample has 70,000 or so clones, with roughly nine tenths found just once. CDR3 length equals 15 residues. Trimming shortened V by 0 bases and J by 0 bases, and 6 bases separated the two germline ends. Germline CDR1 and CDR2: SGHRS and YFSETQ. With respect to this clone: Its antigen remains unknown.

Here the sequenced sample was CD4+ or CD8+ T cells sorted from blood, taken in a trial of the OX40 agonist ivuxolimab. The chain links TRBV5-1 to TRBJ2-2; no clear D gene. The clonotype originates from an adult with an advanced solid tumor such as melanoma, head and neck, liver or kidney cancer. CDR3 region: CASSLGQPNTGELFF. DNA of the CDR3: TGCGCCAGCAGCTTGGGGCAGCCGAACACCGGGGAGCTGTTTTTT. The complete variable domain, with remaining parts taken from reference TRBV5-1 and TRBJ2-2, reads KAGVTQTPRYLIKTRGQQVTLSCSPISGHRSVSWYQQTPGQGLQFLFEYFSETQRNKGNFPGRFSGRQFSNSRSEMNVSTLELGDSALYLCASSLGQPNTGELFFGEGSRLTVL.